This T cell receptor beta chain stems from a study of CD8+CD57+ T cells in acquired aplastic anemia. Study-level information: Sorted cells (CD4+ and CD8+) yielded DNA amounts that averaged 3.2 ug. Study-level findings and limits: Patients and controls shared twenty-nine CD8+ CDR3 sequences, highly expressed in patients.

This clonotype was recorded at least ten times. Antigen specificity is unknown. Sequencing involved patients with CD8+CD57+ cell expansion previously shown by flow cytometry. TCR beta VDJ combinations and CDR3 sequences were profiled from genomic DNA. TCRdb used MiXCR to reprocess the reads, holding one entry per CDR3 protein. The sample contains roughly 250,000 distinct CDR3 sequences, less than 85% of which appear only once. The V segment lost 8 bases and the J segment 4 bases; nucleotides outside the gene matches: 6. This CDR3 region has 13 residues. The germline V gene encodes CDR1 MNHEY and CDR2 SMNVEV (reference sequence).

Sequenced material: sorted CD4+, CD8+, or CD8+CD57+ T cells (not recorded which) from PBMCs. The chain has TRBV27 and TRBJ2-5, with 8 bases fitting TRBD1. This clonotype originated in a human donor with aplastic anemia. CDR3 DNA sequence: TGTGCCAGCCGTGAACAGGGGGGAGAGACCCAGTACTTC. This encodes CASREQGGETQYF.